This TCR beta chain came from a study of blood T cell repertoires in COVID-19. Study-level background: PBMCs, B-cell-depleted T cells, or T cells were the source of the cDNA or gDNA that made up the material.

This CDR3 has 14 amino acids. With V trimmed by 4 bases and J by 9 bases, 6 bases remained unmatched. Germline values: CDR1 MNHEY, CDR2 SMNVEV (reference sequence). Sequenced by immunoSEQ multiplex PCR; TCRdb stores in-frame clones only, minus some. Here the sample spans 95,000 to 150,000 clones, roughly 69% being singletons. The chain has TRBV27 and TRBJ1-6; TRBD1 aligns across 7 bases. Sequences were obtained from peripheral blood. The TCR was taken from a woman aged 70-85 years with acute or convalescent COVID-19. CDR3 in DNA: TGTGCCAGCAGTTCCAGACAGGGTGGTTCACCCCTCCACTTT. Protein sequence: CASSSRQGGSPLHF.